What follows are 27 T cell receptor beta chains derived from one specimen sequenced in a study of blood T cells in healthy people across ages. A second PCR of about 6 to 11 cycles used a sample-barcoded 5' primer and a J-beta primer mix. TCRdb ran MiXCR on the 5' RACE reads and lists one entry per CDR3 protein. The sample yields approximately 690,000 distinct CDR3 sequences, under 70% seen once. Material: blood. Receptor source: a man aged 55-75 years in good health.

Concerning this clonotype itself: The germline gene is not matched at one end of the junction; a read error may be the cause. The chain recombines TRBV3-1 with TRBJ2-1, with D maybe TRBD2 (7 bases). This CDR3 region has 14 residues. Germline loops: CDR1 LGHDT, CDR2 YNNKEL (reference sequence). CDR3 nucleotides: TGTGCCAGCAGCCAAGCGGGGGGCCAGAATGAGCAGTTATTC. Its translation: CASSQAGGQNEQLF.

This chain links TRBV7-9 with TRBJ2-5; D may be TRBD2 (6 bases). The CDR3 totals 16 residues. Germline CDR1 is SEHNR and CDR2 is FQNEAQ (reference sequence). V lost 6 bases to trimming and J lost 11 bases, with 28 bases between them. The CDR3 DNA is TGTGCCAGCAGTACCCCCGGGGGAAGTATATTGAATGAGCAGTACTTC. As protein: CASSTPGGSILNEQYF.

The rearrangement links TRBV10-3 to TRBJ1-6; D uncertain. CDR1 ENHRY and CDR2 SYGVKD come from the germline V gene. The V and J ends lost 0 bases and 0 bases respectively, with 9 bases between them. The CDR3 consists of 17 residues. The DNA of the CDR3 is TGTGCCATCAGTGAGTCGACGCAGAGCTCCTATAATTCACCCCTCCACTTT. It translates to CAISESTQSSYNSPLHF.

The chain carries TRBV6-5 and TRBJ2-5; D gene ambiguous. Per the germline V gene, CDR1 is MNHEY and CDR2 is SVGAGI. The CDR3 spans 14 residues. Trimming took off 5 bases at V and 5 bases at J, with 15 bases between the two ends. CDR3 coding DNA: TGTGCCAGCAGTAGGGTGGGGATGGGGGAGACCCAGTACTTC. It translates to CASSRVGMGETQYF.

The chain has TRBV6-6 and TRBJ2-3; D not certain. The CDR3 totals 13 residues. Trimming took off 2 bases at V and 6 bases at J, with 9 bases between the two ends. Germline V gene lookup returns CDR1 MNHNY and CDR2 SVGAGI (reference sequence). The CDR3 DNA reads TGTGCCAGCAGTTACCCGAATTCTGATACGCAGTATTTT. It specifies CASSYPNSDTQYF.

CDR3 loop: CASSLGTSAYNEQFF. In DNA form, the CDR3 reads TGTGCCAGCTCCTTGGGGACTAGCGCCTACAATGAGCAGTTCTTC. The chain is built from TRBV7-2 and TRBJ2-1; the match to TRBD2 covers 10 bases. The CDR3 covers 15 residues. V gave up 8 bases and J gave up 2 bases; unmatched junction bases: 6. Germline loops: CDR1 SGHTA, CDR2 FQGNSA.

The gene calls are TRBV2 and TRBJ2-4, with D hard to call. This CDR3 has 11 residues. V lost 5 bases to trimming and J lost 7 bases, with 6 bases between them. The V gene's germline CDR1 is SNHLY and CDR2 FYNNEI. The CDR3, as DNA: TGTGCCAGCAGTCCTAGTAACATTCAGTACTTC. Protein product: CASSPSNIQYF.

The rearrangement joins TRBV25-1 to TRBJ2-7; 14 nucleotides align to TRBD2. The J call could be wrong; TRBJ2-5 is a better fit for the DNA end. CDR3 length: 16 amino acids. The germline CDR1 and CDR2 sequences are MGHDK and SYGVNS. CDR3 nucleotide sequence: TGTGCCAGCAGTCCCAGGACTAGCGGGGGGTGGGAGACCCAGTACTTC. It encodes CASSPRTSGGWETQYF.

The chain carries TRBV5-1 and TRBJ2-5, with a weak D call TRBD2 (5 bases). V was shortened by 4 bases and J by 2 bases, with 12 bases between the two germline ends. Germline CDR1 reads SGHRS; CDR2 reads YFSETQ. There are 14 residues in the CDR3. CDR3 coding DNA: TGCGCCAGCAGCCCGCTAAGCGGACAAGAGACCCAGTACTTC. Translation: CASSPLSGQETQYF.

This clonotype was seen a handful of times. The V gene is TRBV15, the J gene TRBJ2-1; D gene unclear. This CDR3 is built from 12 residues. V dropped 0 bases and J dropped 7 bases, with 4 bases sitting between them. CDR1 is LNHNV and CDR2 is YYDKDF in the germline V gene (reference sequence). CDR3 nucleotide sequence: TGTGCCACCAGCAGAGAGGGGAATGAGCAGTTCTTC. Translating gives CATSREGNEQFF.

This clonotype was seen a few times. The chain joins TRBV12-3 or TRBV12-4 to TRBJ1-1; 7 bases match TRBD1. The junction had 7 bases not matched to a gene; V was cut back by 6 bases and J by 0 bases. This CDR3 has 15 amino acids. Written as DNA, the CDR3 is TGTGCCAGCAGACCCCGGACAGGCCTGAACACTGAAGCTTTCTTT. The encoded protein is CASRPRTGLNTEAFF.

The chain employs TRBV3-1 and TRBJ2-1; D is ambiguous. Germline lookup yields CDR1 LGHDT and CDR2 YNNKEL (reference sequence). The ends were cut back, 1 base at V and 3 bases at J, with 13 bases in the middle. This CDR3 has 16 amino acids. CDR3 bases: TGTGCCAGCAGCCAAGCACAGTTAAAGGTCTACAATGAGCAGTTCTTC. Its translation is CASSQAQLKVYNEQFF.

This chain connects TRBV10-3 to TRBJ2-7; D uncertain. From germline, CDR1 is ENHRY and CDR2 SYGVKD. The CDR3 contains 12 residues. The V end was cut by 1 base, the J end by 4 bases, with 5 bases between. CDR3 loop: CAISELRYEQYF. The CDR3 coding sequence is TGTGCCATCAGTGAGTTGAGATACGAGCAGTACTTC.

J is TRBJ2-4 and V is TRBV27; 9 bases agree with TRBD1. The V and J ends lost 6 bases and 13 bases, in that order; junction bases with no gene match: 13. The germline gives CDR1 MNHEY, CDR2 SMNVEV (reference sequence). This CDR3 comprises 14 residues. The CDR3 DNA reads TGTGCCAGCAGCTCCGGACAGGGGAGGAAAGAGCAGTACTTC. As protein: CASSSGQGRKEQYF.

The chain combines TRBV24-1 with TRBJ2-3; D unclear. There are 11 residues in the CDR3. Trimming shortened V by 9 bases and J by 5 bases, and 8 bases separated the two germline ends. Germline CDR1 is KGHDR and CDR2 is SFDVKD. CDR3 coding DNA: TGTGCCACCGCGGTTGGAGATACGCAGTATTTT. Its translation is CATAVGDTQYF.

The CDR3 DNA reads TGCGCCAGCAGCCCTAGCGGCCCTCAAGATACGCAGTATTTT. Protein product: CASSPSGPQDTQYF. The chain employs TRBV5-1 and TRBJ2-3; the match to TRBD2 covers 7 bases. Germline values: CDR1 SGHRS, CDR2 YFSETQ. V lost 4 bases and J lost 5; bases outside the gene matches: 7. CDR3 size: 14 residues.

The rearrangement links TRBV6-1 to TRBJ2-5; 7 positions match TRBD1. The CDR3 extends over 12 amino acids. Trimming cost V 10 bases and J 3 bases; bases outside gene matches: 5. Germline V gene lookup returns CDR1 MNHNS and CDR2 SASEGT. The CDR3 spells CATLTGKETQYF. The CDR3 nucleotides read TGTGCCACCCTGACAGGGAAAGAGACCCAGTACTTC.

The CDR3 spells CATSGGLWVGTKNIQYF. For the CDR3, the DNA is TGTGCCACCAGTGGCGGTTTATGGGTTGGGACCAAAAACATTCAGTACTTC. The chain has TRBV24-1 and TRBJ2-4; D is ambiguous. Trimming took 5 bases from V and 2 from J, leaving 18 bases between them. The CDR3 is made up of 17 amino acids. Germline-derived CDR1 and CDR2 are KGHDR and SFDVKD.

The J gene is TRBJ2-7, the V gene TRBV2, with no clear D. The V gene lost 6 bases and the J gene lost 4 bases, with 10 bases spanning the gap. This CDR3 region has 12 residues. Germline V gene lookup returns CDR1 SNHLY and CDR2 FYNNEI. CDR3 nucleotides: TGTGCCAGCAGATTCCAAGGGTACGAGCAGTACTTC. This codes for CASRFQGYEQYF.

With regard to this clonotype: Germline is not matched at one junction end, which may reflect a read error. The chain employs TRBV9 and TRBJ2-1, with D uncertain. CDR1 and CDR2 (germline): SGDLS, YYNGEE. This CDR3 spans 15 amino acids. DNA for the CDR3: TGTGCCAACAGCGTAGCCCTGGTGGGGTACAATGAGCAGTTCTTC. This encodes CANSVALVGYNEQFF. The entire variable domain, with the rest obtained from reference TRBV9 and TRBJ2-1, is as follows: DSGVTQTPKHLITATGQRVTLRCSPRSGDLSVYWYQQSLDQGLQFLIQYYNGEERAKGNILERFSAQQFPDLHSELNLSSLELGDSALYFCANSVALVGYNEQFFGPGTRLTVL.

The rearrangement links TRBV7-8 to TRBJ1-2, with TRBD1 identical over 7 bases. Germline V gene lookup returns CDR1 SGHVS and CDR2 FQNEAQ. The V gene end was trimmed by 5 bases and the J gene end by 6 bases; junction bases not matched to a gene: 6. The CDR3 runs 13 residues. The CDR3 loop is CASSGRQGDGYTF. CDR3 in DNA: TGTGCCAGCAGCGGGAGACAGGGTGATGGCTACACCTTC.

V gene TRBV25-1 combines with J gene TRBJ2-1, with 9 nucleotides matching TRBD1. The V segment lost 6 bases and the J segment 12 bases; nucleotides outside the gene matches: 9. The CDR3 runs to 13 residues. Germline assignment: CDR1 MGHDK and CDR2 SYGVNS. The DNA for the CDR3 is TGTGCCAGCAGCGCCGGGGACAGGGCGGCGCAGTTCTTC. Translation gives CASSAGDRAAQFF.

J is TRBJ2-5 and V is TRBV5-1; D perhaps matches TRBD1 (5 bases). This CDR3 is 14 amino acids long. Germline values: CDR1 SGHRS, CDR2 YFSETQ. Trimming pared 9 bases from V and 3 bases from J, leaving 18 bases between. CDR3 in amino acids: CATRQDTGEETQYF. In nucleotides, the CDR3 is TGCGCCACCCGGCAGGACACAGGCGAAGAGACCCAGTACTTC.

The J gene is TRBJ2-1, the V gene TRBV20-1; 9 nucleotides line up with TRBD2. This CDR3 region has 17 residues. From germline, CDR1 is DFQATT and CDR2 SNEGSKA (reference sequence). Trimming cost V 3 bases and J 0 bases; bases outside gene matches: 9. The CDR3 protein is CSARSSGAGSSYNEQFF. CDR3 nucleotides: TGCAGTGCTAGGTCTAGCGGGGCCGGTAGCTCCTACAATGAGCAGTTCTTC.

A few counts support this clonotype. The chain employs TRBV29-1 and TRBJ1-1; D gene uncertain. Germline CDR1 reads SQVTM; CDR2 reads ANQGSEA. The CDR3 consists of 14 residues. V lost 4 bases, J lost 0 bases, and 12 bases lay in between. The CDR3 reads CSVGWAGVNTEAFF. In DNA form, the CDR3 reads TGCAGCGTTGGATGGGCAGGTGTGAACACTGAAGCTTTCTTT. Full variable domain (rest looked up from reference TRBV29-1 and TRBJ1-1): SAVISQKPSRDICQRGTSLTIQCQVDSQVTMMFWYRQQPGQSLTLIATANQGSEATYESGFVIDKFPISRPNLTFSTLTVSNMSPEDSSIYLCSVGWAGVNTEAFFGQGTRLTVV.

CDR3 amino acids: CATAGQPYEQYF. Written as DNA, the CDR3 is TGTGCCACTGCGGGACAGCCTTACGAGCAGTACTTC. The chain carries TRBV10-3 and TRBJ2-5; D may be TRBD1 (7 bases). Judging by the DNA end, TRBJ2-7 fits better; the J call may be wrong. The CDR3 runs 12 residues. Germline V gene lookup returns CDR1 ENHRY and CDR2 SYGVKD.

The chain combines TRBV7-2 with TRBJ2-5; perhaps TRBD1 as D (7 bases). This CDR3 has 15 amino acids. Trimming took off 5 bases at V and 3 bases at J, with 16 bases between the two ends. The germline gives CDR1 SGHTA, CDR2 FQGNSA. This chain's CDR3 is CASSLIPGGKETQYF. The CDR3 region has the DNA TGTGCCAGCAGCCTTATTCCAGGGGGGAAAGAGACCCAGTACTTC.